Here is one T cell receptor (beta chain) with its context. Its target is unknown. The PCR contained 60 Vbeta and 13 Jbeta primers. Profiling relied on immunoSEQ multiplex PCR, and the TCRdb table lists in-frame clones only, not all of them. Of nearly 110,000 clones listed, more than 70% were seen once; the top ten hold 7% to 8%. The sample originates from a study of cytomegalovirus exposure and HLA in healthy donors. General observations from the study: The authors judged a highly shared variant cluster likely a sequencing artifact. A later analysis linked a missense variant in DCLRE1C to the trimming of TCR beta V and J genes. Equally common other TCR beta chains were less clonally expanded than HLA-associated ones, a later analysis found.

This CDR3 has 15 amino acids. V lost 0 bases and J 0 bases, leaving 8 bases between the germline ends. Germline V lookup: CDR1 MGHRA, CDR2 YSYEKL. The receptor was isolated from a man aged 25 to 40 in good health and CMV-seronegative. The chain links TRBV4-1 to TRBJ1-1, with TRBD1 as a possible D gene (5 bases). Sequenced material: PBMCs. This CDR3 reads CASSQEGGVNTEAFF. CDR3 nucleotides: TGCGCCAGCAGCCAAGAAGGAGGGGTGAACACTGAAGCTTTCTTT.